The T cell receptor beta chain described here comes from a study of T cell responses to AZD1222 COVID-19 vaccine. General study findings and limits: Among vaccine-associated CD4 TCRs, coverage spanned spike, with dominance at 160-218 and 743-854. Possibly, clonal diversity was underestimated; donors were largely white British and included more females. Spike-specific TCR breadth and depth both grew after two AZD1222 doses. Samples come after the peak T cell response, not at day 14.

In this sample, this clone turned up a few times. Its antigen remains unknown. TCRdb keeps only in-frame clones here, not all; method: immunoSEQ multiplex PCR. This table has tens of thousands of clones, around 87% appearing once. The CDR3 is made up of 13 amino acids. Germline CDR1 and CDR2: ENHRY and SYGVKD. Trimming pared 6 bases from V and 2 bases from J, leaving 9 bases between. This receptor was taken from an adult who received the AZD1222 COVID-19 vaccine. The source material was peripheral blood, sampled 28 days after the second AZD1222 dose. The chain recombines TRBV10-3 with TRBJ2-3; D gene uncertain. CDR3: CAISPYDTDTQYF. The CDR3 coding sequence is TGTGCCATCAGCCCCTACGACACAGATACGCAGTATTTT.